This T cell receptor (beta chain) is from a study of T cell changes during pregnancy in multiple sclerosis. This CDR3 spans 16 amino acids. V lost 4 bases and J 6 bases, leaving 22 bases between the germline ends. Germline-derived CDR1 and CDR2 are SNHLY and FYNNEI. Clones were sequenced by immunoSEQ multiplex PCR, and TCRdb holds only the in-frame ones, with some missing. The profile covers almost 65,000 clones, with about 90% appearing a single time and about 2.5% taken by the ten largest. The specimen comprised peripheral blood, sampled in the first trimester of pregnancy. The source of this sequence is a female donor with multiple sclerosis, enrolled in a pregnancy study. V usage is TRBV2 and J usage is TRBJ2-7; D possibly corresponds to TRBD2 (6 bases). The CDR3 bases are TGTGCCAGCAGTGTCCTCCAGGGAGGCCCGTGGGGCGAGCAGTACTTC. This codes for CASSVLQGGPWGEQYF.